The T cell receptor beta chain under discussion was sequenced for a study of T cell responses to AZD1222 COVID-19 vaccine. Study-wide findings and caveats: Only five or six people who got AZD1222 tested seropositive at baseline. The donor cohort was predominantly white British with a female majority, and clonal diversity may have been underestimated. Spike-specific TCR breadth rose after two AZD1222 doses, and depth rose as well.

Assay used: immunoSEQ multiplex PCR; TCRdb lists only in-frame clones, some missing. Its table lists more than 110,000 clones. This CDR3 has 13 amino acids. Germline V CDR1 and CDR2: GTSNPN, SVGIG (reference sequence). Comment on this clone: Its target is unknown.

The specimen sequenced was peripheral blood. The chain carries TRBV30 and TRBJ1-2; D gene ambiguous. The sequence derives from an adult in good health. The CDR3 here is CACPRTHNYGYTF. CDR3 bases: TGTGCTTGTCCCAGGACCCATAACTATGGCTACACCTTC.